The clone carrying this T cell receptor (beta chain) has a single count. This specimen comes from a study of blood T cell repertoires in COVID-19. In germline, CDR1 is SQVTM, CDR2 ANQGSEA. V was pared by 3 bases and J by 3 bases, with 12 bases between. This CDR3 comprises 14 residues. The data were produced by immunoSEQ multiplex PCR, yet TCRdb's version contains in-frame clones alone and is incomplete. This table has tens of thousands of clones, about 88% appearing once. This sequence originates from a woman of 80 years or more with active or convalescent COVID-19. The sample taken for sequencing was peripheral blood. V and J are TRBV29-1 and TRBJ2-1; D gene unclear. The DNA of the CDR3 is TGCAGCGTTGATAGCCTCCAAGACTACAATGAGCAGTTCTTC. This sequence encodes CSVDSLQDYNEQFF.